The clone carrying this T cell receptor (beta chain) has only one observation. Its antigen is unidentified. The method was immunoSEQ multiplex PCR; TCRdb's version includes in-frame clones alone and lacks a portion of them. This sample has around 990,000 clones, with about 72% found just once. The donor cohort consisted entirely of Caucasian adults residing in Nashville, Tennessee. These data originate in a study of shared clonotypes between healthy human individuals. Overall study findings and caveats: Sorted-subset sequencing, rarefaction showed, was incomplete despite large depth.

The specimen was memory CD4+ T cells from PBMCs. Specified subset: CD45RA-negative fraction. The source is a man between 18 and 29 years old in good health. Some clones in this sample may be carry-over from other donors' samples.

CDR3 sequence: CASSLGLPGGNTIYF. The CDR3 DNA sequence: TGTGCCAGCAGCTTAGGGTTGCCAGGTGGAAACACCATATATTTT. The chain employs TRBV7-6 and TRBJ1-3; D gene unclear. The ends were cut back, 1 base at V and 3 bases at J, with 10 bases in the middle. Germline values: CDR1 SGHVS, CDR2 FNYEAQ. This CDR3 has 15 amino acids.